One TCR beta chain is described in this entry. Its antigen remains unidentified. Per-base qualities were not stored, and no clone one base away is much larger. The source of the sample is a study of shared clonotypes between healthy human individuals (dated by TCRdb to 2018 to 2021). As for the study more broadly: The cohort comprised two women and a few men aged 18 to 49 years. Blood TCR repertoires of about five healthy adults were deeply sequenced to estimate repertoire size and the extent of clonotype sharing between individuals. Different laboratories and diverse techniques were used to prepare libraries and sequence TCR repertoires, to increase sequencing depth and limit assay-specific biases. Per donor, three plates each were used for CD4 naive and CD4 memory, two for CD8 naive, and one for CD8 memory. Each donor's leukapheresis produced roughly between roughly 0.94 and 9.5 billion PBMCs.

CD8 naive samples were obtained by positive selection for CCR7 among CD45RO-negative cells, yielding a CD45RA+CCR7+ population from which TemRA cells were excluded. Donors were healthy HIV-negative adults with no recently reported acute infections or vaccinations. Only Caucasian adults living in Nashville, Tennessee, USA were represented among the donors. Blood was collected by leukapheresis, and PBMCs were isolated by Ficoll-Histopaque density gradient centrifugation and then cryopreserved in liquid nitrogen vapor phase. Purity and quantity of every magnetically sorted T cell population were checked by analytical flow cytometry. Genomic DNA was isolated from every sorted fraction and measured by UV absorbance on a Nanodrop 2000c. The CDR3 holds 16 amino acids from the cysteine to the phenylalanine. The sequence is cut down to CDR3 DNA, 48 bases in frame from base 1. The germline V gene gives CDR1 as MGHRA and CDR2 as YSYEKL. The V and J ends are trimmed by 2 bases and 0 bases, leaving 13 bases between them.

TCR CDR3 regions were amplified from genomic DNA by multiplex PCR using the deep immunoSEQ assay. Extracted genomic DNA from each cell subset was distributed evenly across all wells of several immunoSEQ 96-well plates, and each plate was treated as a replicate. For sorted subsets, each replicate PCR was loaded with 200 ng genomic DNA, equivalent to about 30,000 T cell genomes. Purified libraries were measured with a Qubit 3.0 fluorometer, size-checked on a Bioanalyzer 2100, and measured again with the KAPA Library Quantification kit. Each immunoSEQ 96-well plate was sequenced on its own single-read 150-cycle Illumina NextSeq 550 flow cell. As for the original processing: Because the immunoSEQ output included only junctional sequences and no quality scores, the filtering could not be the same as the filtering used for full-length reads. Sequences were annotated with PyIR, a Python wrapper for IgBLAST v1.9, and V/J genes and CDR3 were assigned using IMGT germline references. Any read was removed if the V/J assignment was weak (E-value above 1e-6), the CDR3 was missing, or the read contained stop codons, out-of-frame junctions, or ambiguous translated residues. V3J clonotypes were defined as sequences sharing the same inferred V gene, J gene, and CDR3 amino acid sequence. To compute the percentage overlap between repertoires, the number of shared unique clonotypes was divided by the size of the smaller repertoire. Repertoire richness was assessed with RTK rarefaction, the Chao1 estimator, and Recon v2.1 estimates of unobserved clonotypes. Generation probabilities were computed with OLGA for all TCRbeta clonotypes obtained by the gDNA method from a few donors. TCRdb took over this immuneACCESS table, retaining in-frame rearrangements with V and J assigned. Such tables are incomplete; in checked studies, under half of the missing clones stem from an unresolved V gene, and the remainder is unexplained. V, J and clone size derive from that table, while D and trimming were established from the DNA sequence. The table for this sample lists roughly 2.1 million clones; about 93% of them were counted only once. Of the sample, 1.5% to 2% falls within the top ten clones.

Overall results and qualifications from the work: Pairwise subsampling indicated that sequencing depth was expected to affect the degree of clonotype sharing among donors. Estimated clonotype richness was generally larger for naive than for memory subsets. Sampling was restricted to blood, and TCR repertoires in tissues likely differ from the TCR repertoires found in blood. Compared with non-shared clonotypes, clonotypes shared by all four sorted-subset donors had higher generation probabilities. Because the study included a small number of donors, the genetic and exposure-history diversity represented was limited. Rarefaction of sorted-subset datasets indicated incomplete sequencing despite the large sequencing depth. About 4.5% of naive CD4, 3.5% of naive CD8, roughly 2.5% of memory CD4, and over 0.35% of memory CD8 clonotypes were shared across several donors.

Sequences were obtained from naive CD8+ T cells from PBMCs. This specimen's cell subset or site label, interpreted: CD45RA+CCR7+. The V gene is TRBV4-1 and the J gene is TRBJ1-1, with no D gene named confidently. This receptor was obtained from a man between 18 and 35 years old in good health. Some clones in this sample may be carry-over from other donors' samples. The sequence in DNA is TGCGCCAGCAGCCAACCGCCAGCCATCATGAACACTGAAGCTTTCTTT. This encodes CASSQPPAIMNTEAFF.